Presented here are 24 T cell receptor beta chains from one specimen sequenced in a study of T cells in Graves' hyperthyroidism and ophthalmopathy. RNA transcripts yielded amplified TCR beta CDR3 regions. HTBI primers were the set used in a first-round RT-PCR of the TCR CDR3. TCRdb used MiXCR to reprocess the multiplex PCR reads, holding one entry per CDR3 protein. The sample has some 380,000 distinct CDR3 sequences, about 14% seen once. Specimen: blood. The receptors were gathered from a man younger than 45 with Graves' hyperthyroidism that later progressed to Graves' ophthalmopathy.

In its sample, this clonotype was seen many times. The gene calls are TRBV24-1 and TRBJ1-2; D possibly corresponds to TRBD1 (6 bases). The CDR3 extends over 17 amino acids. Looked up from germline, CDR1 is KGHDR and CDR2 is SFDVKD. Trimming pared 1 base from V and 5 bases from J, leaving 19 bases between. This CDR3 is CATSDFQTATGLYGYTF. DNA of the CDR3: TGTGCCACCAGTGATTTCCAGACAGCGACAGGACTTTATGGCTACACCTTC.

This clonotype was picked up many times. The chain is built from TRBV7-3 and TRBJ2-3; 7 nucleotides align to TRBD2. V dropped 4 bases and J dropped 0; count of bases not matched to a gene: 10. The CDR3 is 17 residues long. CDR1 is SGHTA and CDR2 is FQGTGA in the germline V gene. The CDR3 nucleotides are TGTGCCAGCAGCTCAAAGGGGCGGGGGACTAGCACAGATACGCAGTATTTT. Protein sequence: CASSSKGRGTSTDTQYF. Filled out from reference TRBV7-3 and TRBJ2-3, the complete variable domain reads GAGVSQTPSNKVTEKGKYVELRCDPISGHTALYWYRQSLGQGPEFLIYFQGTGAADDSGLPNDRFFAVRPEGSVSTLKIQRTERGDSAVYLCASSSKGRGTSTDTQYFGPGTRLTVL.

About this clonotype: At one of its ends the junction is not consistent with the germline gene, which may arise from a read error. The CDR3 region is CAISVGRSGGEPFF. The DNA of the CDR3 is TGTGCCATCAGTGTGGGAAGGAGCGGCGGGGAGCCGTTTTTT. The J gene is TRBJ2-2, the V gene TRBV10-3; the D gene is possibly TRBD2 (6 bases). Germline lookup yields CDR1 ENHRY and CDR2 SYGVKD. There are 14 residues in the CDR3.

This clonotype was detected a few times. The rearrangement links TRBV18 to TRBJ2-3; no definite D call. Germline V gene lookup returns CDR1 KGHSH and CDR2 LQKENI. Trimming shortened V by 2 bases and J by 2 bases, and 11 bases separated the two germline ends. The CDR3 has 15 residues. The CDR3 is CASSPVAVLTDTQYF. The CDR3 DNA reads as TGTGCCAGCTCACCAGTGGCAGTCCTCACAGATACGCAGTATTTT.

This clonotype was seen repeatedly, ten times or more. The gene calls are TRBV12-3 or TRBV12-4 and TRBJ1-3, with D uncertain. The CDR3 extends over 12 amino acids. V lost 7 bases to trimming and J lost 8 bases, with 12 bases between them. The CDR3 sequence: CASKPSRDTIYF. CDR3 nucleotides: TGTGCCAGCAAGCCCTCGCGAGACACCATATATTTT.

This clonotype was observed a few times. CDR3 coding DNA: TGCGCCAGCAGCCCCGCCCCGTGGCGGGGGGGATCCTACGAGCAGTACTTC. This codes for CASSPAPWRGGSYEQYF. The rearrangement uses TRBV4-1 and TRBJ2-7; 9 nucleotides line up with TRBD2. CDR3 size: 17 residues. The ends lost 4 bases at V and 1 base at J; junction bases unmatched: 11. CDR1 and CDR2 from the germline V gene are MGHRA and YSYEKL.

This clonotype has just a few counts. The V and J genes are TRBV20-1 and TRBJ1-5; 7 bases fit TRBD1. The trim removed 2 bases at V and 3 bases at J, leaving 1 base unmatched. Germline V lookup: CDR1 DFQATT, CDR2 SNEGSKA (reference sequence). The CDR3 sequence is 13 residues long. CDR3 residues: CSARQGDNQPQHF. The CDR3 coding sequence is TGCAGTGCTAGACAGGGGGACAATCAGCCCCAGCATTTT.

V usage is TRBV5-1 and J usage is TRBJ2-5; tentatively, D is TRBD1 or TRBD2 (5 bases each). Germline V gives CDR1 SGHRS, CDR2 YFSETQ. The V end was cut by 0 bases, the J end by 5 bases, with 17 bases between. The CDR3 is 16 residues long. The CDR3 reads CASSLGGWQGHETQYF. The CDR3 DNA sequence: TGCGCCAGCAGCTTGGGAGGGTGGCAGGGTCACGAGACCCAGTACTTC. Complete variable domain (other parts from reference TRBV5-1 and TRBJ2-5): KAGVTQTPRYLIKTRGQQVTLSCSPISGHRSVSWYQQTPGQGLQFLFEYFSETQRNKGNFPGRFSGRQFSNSRSEMNVSTLELGDSALYLCASSLGGWQGHETQYFGPGTRLLVL.

The V call is TRBV20-1, the J call TRBJ2-3, with D possibly being TRBD2 (6 bases). The V end lost 3 bases, the J end lost 0 bases, and 16 bases lay between the germline ends. The CDR3 has 16 amino acids. CDR1 and CDR2 from the germline V gene are DFQATT and SNEGSKA (reference sequence). CDR3 region: CSASGTAGRSTDTQYF. CDR3 DNA: TGCAGTGCTAGTGGAACCGCGGGACGCAGCACAGATACGCAGTATTTT.

This clonotype was observed many times. J is TRBJ2-5 and V is TRBV11-2; D gene ambiguous. From germline, CDR1 is SGHAT and CDR2 FQNNGV. This CDR3 region has 15 residues. Trimming pared 0 bases from V and 6 bases from J, leaving 14 bases between. This chain's CDR3 is CASSLEWASKKTQYF. The CDR3 DNA sequence: TGTGCCAGCAGCTTAGAATGGGCCAGTAAGAAGACCCAGTACTTC.

This chain joins TRBV5-8 and TRBJ2-4; TRBD1 might be the D (5 bases). CDR3 length: 16 residues. V shed 4 bases and J shed 0 bases, with 14 bases lying between them. Germline CDR1 is SGHTS and CDR2 is YDEGEE. CDR3 region: CASSPRTSLAKNIQYF. The CDR3 bases are TGTGCCAGCAGCCCTCGGACATCACTAGCCAAAAACATTCAGTACTTC.

Points on this clonotype: Possible read error: a much larger clone is one base away. The CDR3 is CASRLDRPRTEAFF. For the CDR3, the DNA is TGTGCCAGCAGATTGGACAGGCCACGCACTGAAGCTTTCTTT. The chain is built from TRBV6-1 and TRBJ1-1, with 7 bases that match TRBD1. The J segment lost 4 bases and the V segment lost 6 bases, leaving 8 bases of the junction unmatched. This CDR3 contains 14 residues. Germline V CDR1 and CDR2: MNHNS, SASEGT.

This clonotype came up many times. The chain carries TRBV12-3 or TRBV12-4 and TRBJ2-5; 7 bases align to TRBD1. The length of the CDR3 is 14 residues. The junction had 4 bases not matched to a gene; V was cut back by 5 bases and J by 1 base. The CDR3 DNA reads TGTGCCAGCAGTGGACAGGAACTCCAAGAGACCCAGTACTTC. Translating gives CASSGQELQETQYF.

This clonotype came up a few times. The J gene is TRBJ1-2, the V gene TRBV25-1; D remains unclear. Germline values: CDR1 MGHDK, CDR2 SYGVNS. V was clipped by 8 bases and J by 4 bases, with 8 bases between them. The CDR3 spans 11 residues. The CDR3: CASLTVYGYTF. The CDR3 DNA reads as TGTGCCAGCCTTACGGTCTATGGCTACACCTTC.

The sample holds a few counts of this clonotype. The chain joins TRBV12-5 to TRBJ1-2; D gene uncertain. The germline V gene has CDR1 LGHNT and CDR2 FRNRAP. The CDR3 is 16 amino acids. The ends were cut back, 6 bases at V and 4 bases at J, with 21 bases in the middle. DNA for the CDR3: TGTGCTAGTGGCCCCCCTGGACTGCGGGCCTTCTATGGCTACACCTTC. This codes for CASGPPGLRAFYGYTF.

This clonotype was found a few times. The chain couples TRBV14 to TRBJ2-7, with D possibly being TRBD2 (6 bases). CDR3 size: 14 residues. Germline CDR1 SGHDN, CDR2 FVKESK. V gave up 0 bases and J gave up 5 bases, with 11 bases separating them. CDR3 amino acids: CASSQDRGWDEQYF. DNA of the CDR3: TGTGCCAGCAGCCAAGACCGGGGGTGGGACGAGCAGTACTTC.

The table lists this clonotype with a few counts. J is TRBJ1-6 and V is TRBV20-1, with 9 bases matching TRBD1. CDR3 length: 15 amino acids. V was pared by 0 bases and J by 9 bases, with 6 bases of the junction left unmatched. Germline-derived CDR1 and CDR2 are DFQATT and SNEGSKA (reference sequence). In nucleotides, the CDR3 is TGCAGTGCTAGAGAGGTGACAGGGGGAGGTTCACCCCTCCACTTT. Translation: CSAREVTGGGSPLHF.

Written as DNA, the CDR3 is TGCAGTGCTAGAGATTTGACAGGCAATCAGCCCCAGCATTTT. Translation gives CSARDLTGNQPQHF. The V gene is TRBV20-1, the J gene TRBJ1-5, with D perhaps matching TRBD1 (5 bases). Germline V lookup: CDR1 DFQATT, CDR2 SNEGSKA (reference sequence). V lost 0 bases to trimming and J lost 2 bases, with 8 bases between them. This CDR3 is 14 amino acids long.

This clonotype was seen at least ten times. The CDR3 DNA reads as TGCAGTGCTAGAGTAGCGGGGGAAGAGACCCAGTACTTC. It codes for CSARVAGEETQYF. This rearrangement joins TRBV20-1 to TRBJ2-5, with 9 bases lining up with TRBD2. V gave up 1 base and J gave up 3 bases; unmatched junction bases: 0. Germline lookup yields CDR1 DFQATT and CDR2 SNEGSKA (reference sequence). The CDR3 consists of 13 residues.

At least ten counts were recorded for this clonotype. V and J are TRBV6-2 or TRBV6-3 and TRBJ2-7, with 7 bases identical to TRBD1. Looked up from germline, CDR1 is MNHEY and CDR2 is SVGEGT. CDR3 length: 14 residues. V was clipped by 7 bases and J by 5 bases; unmatched bases: 11. The CDR3 DNA sequence: TGTGCCAGCACCAACAGGGTAGGGGGCGACGAGCAGTACTTC. This gives the protein CASTNRVGGDEQYF.

The chain combines TRBV7-2 with TRBJ2-5; 10 nucleotides line up with TRBD2. This CDR3 comprises 18 residues. In germline, CDR1 is SGHTA, CDR2 FQGNSA. After removal of 5 bases from V and 2 bases from J, the junction contained 14 bases not matched to a gene. Written as DNA, the CDR3 is TGTGCCAGCAGCCGGGGGATAGCGGGGGGCCATTCGCAAGAGACCCAGTACTTC. Its protein is CASSRGIAGGHSQETQYF.

This clonotype has at least ten counts. V usage is TRBV9 and J usage is TRBJ2-7; TRBD1 matches at 8 bases. J was trimmed by 4 bases and V by 0 bases; bases with no gene match: 6. This CDR3 region has 15 residues. Germline CDR1 SGDLS, CDR2 YYNGEE. The CDR3 bases are TGTGCCAGCAGCGTAGAGTCAGGGGGCATGTACGAGCAGTACTTC. As protein: CASSVESGGMYEQYF.

This clonotype appeared many times. The chain combines TRBV11-2 with TRBJ2-1; 9 bases match TRBD1. The ends lost 0 bases at V and 6 bases at J; junction bases unmatched: 6. Germline CDR1 is SGHAT and CDR2 is FQNNGV. This CDR3 has 16 residues. The CDR3: CASSLDLGQGFNEQFF. The CDR3 DNA follows: TGTGCCAGCAGCTTAGATCTCGGACAGGGGTTCAATGAGCAGTTCTTC.

The V call is TRBV20-1, the J call TRBJ2-7, with 11 nucleotides matching TRBD1. CDR3 length: 13 residues. V lost 6 bases and J lost 7; bases outside the gene matches: 8. Germline values: CDR1 DFQATT, CDR2 SNEGSKA (reference sequence). The CDR3 DNA is TGCAGTGCAAAAGGACAGGGGGCGTGGGAGCAGTACTTC. Amino acids: CSAKGQGAWEQYF.